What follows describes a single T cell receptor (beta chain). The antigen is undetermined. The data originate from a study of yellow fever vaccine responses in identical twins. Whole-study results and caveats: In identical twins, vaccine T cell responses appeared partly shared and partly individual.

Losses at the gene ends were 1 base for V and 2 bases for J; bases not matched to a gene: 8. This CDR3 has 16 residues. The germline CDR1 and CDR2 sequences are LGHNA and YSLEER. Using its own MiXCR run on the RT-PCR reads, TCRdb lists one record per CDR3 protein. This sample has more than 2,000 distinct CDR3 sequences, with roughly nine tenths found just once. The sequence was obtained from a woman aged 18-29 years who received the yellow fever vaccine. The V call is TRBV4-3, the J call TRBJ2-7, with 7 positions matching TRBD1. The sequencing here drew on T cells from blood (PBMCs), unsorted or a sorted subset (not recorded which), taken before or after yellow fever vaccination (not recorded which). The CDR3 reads CASSQVRGQEPYEQYF. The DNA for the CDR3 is TGCGCCAGCAGCCAAGTTCGAGGACAGGAGCCCTACGAGCAGTACTTC.